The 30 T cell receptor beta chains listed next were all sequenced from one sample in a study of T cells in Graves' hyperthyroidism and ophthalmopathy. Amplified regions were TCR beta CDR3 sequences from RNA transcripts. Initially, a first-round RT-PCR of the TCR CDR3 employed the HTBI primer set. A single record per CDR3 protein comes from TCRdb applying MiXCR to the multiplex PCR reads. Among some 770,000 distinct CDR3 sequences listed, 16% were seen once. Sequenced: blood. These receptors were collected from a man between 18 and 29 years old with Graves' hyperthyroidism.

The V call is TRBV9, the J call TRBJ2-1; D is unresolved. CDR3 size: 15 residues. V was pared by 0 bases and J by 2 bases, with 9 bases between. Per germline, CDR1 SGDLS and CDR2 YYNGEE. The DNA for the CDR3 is TGTGCCAGCAGCGTAGACCCCACTACCTACAATGAGCAGTTCTTC. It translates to CASSVDPTTYNEQFF.

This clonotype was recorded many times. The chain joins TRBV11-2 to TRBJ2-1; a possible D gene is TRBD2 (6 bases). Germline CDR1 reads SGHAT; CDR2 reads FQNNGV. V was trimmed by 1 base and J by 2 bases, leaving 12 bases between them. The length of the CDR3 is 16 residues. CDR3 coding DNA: TGTGCCAGCAGCTTAGTGGGGGGAAGGACCTACAATGAGCAGTTCTTC. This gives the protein CASSLVGGRTYNEQFF.

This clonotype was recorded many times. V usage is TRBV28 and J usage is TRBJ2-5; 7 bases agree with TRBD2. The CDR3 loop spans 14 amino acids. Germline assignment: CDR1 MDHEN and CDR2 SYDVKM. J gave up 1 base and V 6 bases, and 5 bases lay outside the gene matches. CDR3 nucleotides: TGTGCCAGCAGCCTCCTAGCGGTCCAAGAGACCCAGTACTTC. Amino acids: CASSLLAVQETQYF.

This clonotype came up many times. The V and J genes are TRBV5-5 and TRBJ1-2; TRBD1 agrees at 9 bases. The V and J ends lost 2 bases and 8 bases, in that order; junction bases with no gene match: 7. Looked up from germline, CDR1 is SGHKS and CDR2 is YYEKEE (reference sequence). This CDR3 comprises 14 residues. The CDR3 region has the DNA TGTGCCAGCAGCTTCTGGACAGGGGAGTTCGGCTACACCTTC. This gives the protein CASSFWTGEFGYTF.

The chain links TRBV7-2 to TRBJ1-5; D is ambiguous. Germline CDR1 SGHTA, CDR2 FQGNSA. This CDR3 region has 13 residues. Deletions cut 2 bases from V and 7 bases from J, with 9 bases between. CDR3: CASSLLRIQPQHF. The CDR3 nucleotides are TGTGCCAGCAGCTTACTCAGGATCCAGCCCCAGCATTTT.

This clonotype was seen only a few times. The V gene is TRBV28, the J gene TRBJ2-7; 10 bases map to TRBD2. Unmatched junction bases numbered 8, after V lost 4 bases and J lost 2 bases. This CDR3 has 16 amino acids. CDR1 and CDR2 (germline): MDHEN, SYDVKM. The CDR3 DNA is TGTGCCAGCAGTTCCGGGGGACTAGCGATAACCTACGAGCAGTACTTC. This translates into CASSSGGLAITYEQYF.

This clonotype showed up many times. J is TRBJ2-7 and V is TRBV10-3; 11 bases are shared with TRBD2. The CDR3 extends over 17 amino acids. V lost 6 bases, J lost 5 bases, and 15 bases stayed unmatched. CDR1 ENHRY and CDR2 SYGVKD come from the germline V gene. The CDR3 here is CAIRTSGTPGVDNEQYF. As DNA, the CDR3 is TGTGCCATCAGGACTAGCGGGACCCCCGGCGTCGACAACGAGCAGTACTTC.

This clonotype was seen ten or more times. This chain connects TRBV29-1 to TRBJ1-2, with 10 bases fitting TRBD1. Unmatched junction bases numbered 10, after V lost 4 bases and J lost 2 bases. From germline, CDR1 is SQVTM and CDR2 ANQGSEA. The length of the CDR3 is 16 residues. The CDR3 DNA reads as TGCAGCGTTGCTGACTGGAGGGACAGGGGCAACTATGGCTACACCTTC. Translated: CSVADWRDRGNYGYTF.

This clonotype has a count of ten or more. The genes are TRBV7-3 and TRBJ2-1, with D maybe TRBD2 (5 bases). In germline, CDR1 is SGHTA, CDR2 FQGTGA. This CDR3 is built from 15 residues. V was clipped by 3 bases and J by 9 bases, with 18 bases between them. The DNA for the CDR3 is TGTGCCAGCAGCTTGGGGAGAGGTTCGTCGGGTGAGCAGTTCTTC. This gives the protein CASSLGRGSSGEQFF.

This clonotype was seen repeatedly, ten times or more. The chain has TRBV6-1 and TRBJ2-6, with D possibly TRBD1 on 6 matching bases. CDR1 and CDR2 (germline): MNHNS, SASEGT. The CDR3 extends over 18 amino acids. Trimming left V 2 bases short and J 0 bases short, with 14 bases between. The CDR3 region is CASSELRGQSSGANVLTF. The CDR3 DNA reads TGTGCCAGCAGTGAACTTAGGGGACAAAGCTCTGGGGCCAACGTCCTGACTTTC.

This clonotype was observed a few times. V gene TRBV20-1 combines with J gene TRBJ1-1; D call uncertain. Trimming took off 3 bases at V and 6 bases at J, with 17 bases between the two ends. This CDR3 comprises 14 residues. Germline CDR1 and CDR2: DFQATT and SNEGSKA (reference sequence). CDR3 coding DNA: TGCAGTGCTAGGCGTACCCCGATGTACCCTGAAGCTTTCTTT. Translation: CSARRTPMYPEAFF.

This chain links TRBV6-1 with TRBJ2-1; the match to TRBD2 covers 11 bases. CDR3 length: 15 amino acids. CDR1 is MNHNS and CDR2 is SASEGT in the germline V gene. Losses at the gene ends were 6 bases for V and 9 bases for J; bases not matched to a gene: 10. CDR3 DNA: TGTGCCAGCAGGGTAGCGGGAGGGCCCCTCGGTGAGCAGTTCTTC. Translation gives CASRVAGGPLGEQFF.

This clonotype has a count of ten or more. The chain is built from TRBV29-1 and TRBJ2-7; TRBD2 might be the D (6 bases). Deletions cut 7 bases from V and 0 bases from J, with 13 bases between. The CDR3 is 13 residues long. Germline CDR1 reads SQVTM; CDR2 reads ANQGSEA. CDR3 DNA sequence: TGCAGCGCGACGGGGGTTTCCTCCTACGAGCAGTACTTC. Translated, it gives CSATGVSSYEQYF.

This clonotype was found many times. CDR3 amino acids: CASSAGPRGSSGRASPDTQYF. In DNA form, the CDR3 reads TGTGCCAGCAGCGCAGGCCCCAGGGGTTCTAGCGGGAGGGCCTCCCCAGATACGCAGTATTTT. The rearrangement joins TRBV11-2 to TRBJ2-3; 12 bases map to TRBD2. Per germline, CDR1 SGHAT and CDR2 FQNNGV. With V trimmed by 5 bases and J by 4 bases, 22 bases remained unmatched. The CDR3 totals 21 residues. The full variable domain, in which reference TRBV11-2 and TRBJ2-3 provide the parts outside the CDR3, is EAGVAQSPRYKIIEKRQSVAFWCNPISGHATLYWYQQILGQGPKLLIQFQNNGVVDDSQLPKDRFSAERLKGVDSTLKIQPAKLEDSAVYLCASSAGPRGSSGRASPDTQYFGPGTRLTVL.

The CDR3 DNA is TGCAGTGCTGGGGGAAGGACTACCCGCGAGCAGTACTTC. Translating it yields CSAGGRTTREQYF. This chain connects TRBV20-1 to TRBJ2-7; D may be TRBD2 (6 bases). CDR1 is DFQATT and CDR2 is SNEGSKA in the germline V gene (reference sequence). This CDR3 contains 13 residues. The V and J ends lost 5 bases and 6 bases respectively, with 17 bases between them.

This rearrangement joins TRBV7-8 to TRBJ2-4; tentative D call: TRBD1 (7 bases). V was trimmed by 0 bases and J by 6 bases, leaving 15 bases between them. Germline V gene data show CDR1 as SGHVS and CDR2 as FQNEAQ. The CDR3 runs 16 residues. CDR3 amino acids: CASSLARQGGGNIQYF. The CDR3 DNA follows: TGTGCCAGCAGCTTAGCGAGGCAGGGGGGAGGAAACATTCAGTACTTC.

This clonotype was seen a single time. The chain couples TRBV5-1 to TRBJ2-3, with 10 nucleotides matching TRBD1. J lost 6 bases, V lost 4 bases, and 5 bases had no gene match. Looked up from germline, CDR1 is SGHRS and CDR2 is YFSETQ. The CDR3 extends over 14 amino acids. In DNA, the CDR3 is TGCGCCAGCAGCCCGGGACAGGGGATGGATACGCAGTATTTT. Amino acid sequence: CASSPGQGMDTQYF.

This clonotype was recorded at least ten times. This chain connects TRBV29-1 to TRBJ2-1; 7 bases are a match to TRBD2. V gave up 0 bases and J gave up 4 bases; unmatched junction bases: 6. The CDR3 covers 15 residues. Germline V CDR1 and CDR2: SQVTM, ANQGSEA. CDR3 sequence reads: CSVEDRTRPYNEQFF. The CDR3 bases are TGCAGCGTTGAAGACCGGACTAGACCTTACAATGAGCAGTTCTTC.

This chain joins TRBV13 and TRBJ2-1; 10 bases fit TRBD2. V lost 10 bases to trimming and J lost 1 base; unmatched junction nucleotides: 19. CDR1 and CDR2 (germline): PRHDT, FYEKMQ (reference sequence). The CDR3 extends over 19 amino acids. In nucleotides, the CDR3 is TGTGCCACCCTACCCACAGGGGGACTAGCGAGAGCGTCCTACAATGAGCAGTTCTTC. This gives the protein CATLPTGGLARASYNEQFF.

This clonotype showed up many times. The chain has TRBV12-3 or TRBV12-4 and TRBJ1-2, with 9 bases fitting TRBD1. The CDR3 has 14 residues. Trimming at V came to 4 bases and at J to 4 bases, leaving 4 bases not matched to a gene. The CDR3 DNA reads TGTGCCAGCAGTTCGACAGGGGGGGGCTATGGCTACACCTTC. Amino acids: CASSSTGGGYGYTF.

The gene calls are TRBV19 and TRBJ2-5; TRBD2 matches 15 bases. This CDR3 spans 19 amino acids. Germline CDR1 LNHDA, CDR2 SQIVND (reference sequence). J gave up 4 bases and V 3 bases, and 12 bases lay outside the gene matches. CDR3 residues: CASSMPRTSGRGGGETQYF. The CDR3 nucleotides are TGTGCCAGTAGTATGCCCCGGACTAGCGGGAGGGGGGGCGGAGAGACCCAGTACTTC.

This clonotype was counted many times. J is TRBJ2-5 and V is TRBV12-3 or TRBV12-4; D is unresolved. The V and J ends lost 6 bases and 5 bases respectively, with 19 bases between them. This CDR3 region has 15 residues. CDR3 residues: CASSYAPGLRETQYF. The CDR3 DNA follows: TGTGCCAGCAGCTACGCCCCGGGCCTCCGGGAGACCCAGTACTTC.

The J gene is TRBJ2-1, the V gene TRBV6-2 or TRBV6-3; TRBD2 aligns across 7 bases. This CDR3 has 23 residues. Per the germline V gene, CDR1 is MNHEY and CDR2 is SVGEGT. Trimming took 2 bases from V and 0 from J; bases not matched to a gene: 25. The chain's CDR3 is CASSYRKWFTVGGSPSSYNEQFF. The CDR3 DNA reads TGTGCCAGCAGTTACCGAAAATGGTTTACGGTGGGAGGGTCTCCTAGCTCCTACAATGAGCAGTTCTTC.

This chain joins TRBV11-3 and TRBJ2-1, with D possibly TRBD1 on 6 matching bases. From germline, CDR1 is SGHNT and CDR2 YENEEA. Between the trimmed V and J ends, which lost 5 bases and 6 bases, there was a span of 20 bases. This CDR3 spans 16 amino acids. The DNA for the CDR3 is TGTGCCAGCAGCCGAGGTCGGACAGCCGTTTTCAATGAGCAGTTCTTC. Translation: CASSRGRTAVFNEQFF.

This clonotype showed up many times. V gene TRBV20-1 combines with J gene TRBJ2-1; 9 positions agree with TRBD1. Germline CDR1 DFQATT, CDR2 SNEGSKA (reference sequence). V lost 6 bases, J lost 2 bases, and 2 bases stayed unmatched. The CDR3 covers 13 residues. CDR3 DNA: TGCAGTGCAGGGACAGGGCCCTACAATGAGCAGTTCTTC. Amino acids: CSAGTGPYNEQFF.

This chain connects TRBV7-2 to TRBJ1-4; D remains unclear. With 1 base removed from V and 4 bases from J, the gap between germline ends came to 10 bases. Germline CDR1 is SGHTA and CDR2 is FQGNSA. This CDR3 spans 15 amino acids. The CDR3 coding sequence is TGTGCCAGCAGCTTAGGGGCTGGTGTTAATGAAAAACTGTTTTTT. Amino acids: CASSLGAGVNEKLFF.

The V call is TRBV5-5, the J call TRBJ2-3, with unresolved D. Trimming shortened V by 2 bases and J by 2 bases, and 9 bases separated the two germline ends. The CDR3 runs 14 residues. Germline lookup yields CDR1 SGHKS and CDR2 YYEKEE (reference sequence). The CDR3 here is CASSFKVDTDTQYF. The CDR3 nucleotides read TGTGCCAGCAGCTTTAAGGTAGACACAGATACGCAGTATTTT.

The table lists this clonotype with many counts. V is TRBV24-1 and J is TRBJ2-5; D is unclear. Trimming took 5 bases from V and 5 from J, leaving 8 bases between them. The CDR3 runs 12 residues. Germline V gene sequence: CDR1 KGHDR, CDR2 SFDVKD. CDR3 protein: CATSGVGETQYF. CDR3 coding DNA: TGTGCCACCAGTGGGGTGGGGGAGACCCAGTACTTC.

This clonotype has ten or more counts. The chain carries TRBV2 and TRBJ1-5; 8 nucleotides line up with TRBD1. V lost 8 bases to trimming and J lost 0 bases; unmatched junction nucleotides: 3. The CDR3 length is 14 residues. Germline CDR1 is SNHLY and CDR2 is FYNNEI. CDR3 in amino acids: CASGQGYSNQPQHF. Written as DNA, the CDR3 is TGTGCCAGCGGACAGGGATATAGCAATCAGCCCCAGCATTTT.

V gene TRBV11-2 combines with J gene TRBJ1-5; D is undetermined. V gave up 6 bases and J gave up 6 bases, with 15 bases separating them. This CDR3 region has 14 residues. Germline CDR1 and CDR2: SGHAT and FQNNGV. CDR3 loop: CASSPTGRGQPQHF. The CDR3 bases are TGTGCCAGCAGTCCTACGGGCCGGGGTCAGCCCCAGCATTTT.